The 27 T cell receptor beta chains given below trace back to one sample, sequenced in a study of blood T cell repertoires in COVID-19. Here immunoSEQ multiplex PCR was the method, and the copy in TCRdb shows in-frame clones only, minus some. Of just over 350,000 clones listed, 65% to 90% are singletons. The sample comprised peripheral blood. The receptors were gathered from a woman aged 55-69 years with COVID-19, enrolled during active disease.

CDR3 residues: CSVEVPVTDTQYF. The DNA of the CDR3 is TGCAGCGTTGAGGTTCCGGTCACAGATACGCAGTATTTT. This rearrangement joins TRBV29-1 to TRBJ2-3, with D unclear. CDR1 SQVTM and CDR2 ANQGSEA come from the germline V gene. The CDR3 has 13 amino acids. Trimming pared 3 bases from V and 2 bases from J, leaving 9 bases between.

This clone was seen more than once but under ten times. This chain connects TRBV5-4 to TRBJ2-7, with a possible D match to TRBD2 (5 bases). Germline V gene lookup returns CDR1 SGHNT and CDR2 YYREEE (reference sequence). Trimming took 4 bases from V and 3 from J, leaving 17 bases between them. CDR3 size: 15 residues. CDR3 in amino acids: CASSSLGGADYEQYF. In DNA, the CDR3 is TGTGCCAGCAGCAGCCTTGGAGGCGCGGACTACGAGCAGTACTTC. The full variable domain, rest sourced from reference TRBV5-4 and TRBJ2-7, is ETGVTQSPTHLIKTRGQQVTLRCSSQSGHNTVSWYQQALGQGPQFIFQYYREEENGRGNFPPRFSGLQFPNYSSELNVNALELDDSALYLCASSSLGGADYEQYFGPGTRLTVT.

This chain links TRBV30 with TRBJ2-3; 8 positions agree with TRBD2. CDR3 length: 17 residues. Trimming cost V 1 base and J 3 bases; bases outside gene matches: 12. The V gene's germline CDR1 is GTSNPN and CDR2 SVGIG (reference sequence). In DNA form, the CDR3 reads TGTGCCTGGAGTGGGGTACGGCCAGGCGGGGGGACAGATACGCAGTATTTT. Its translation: CAWSGVRPGGGTDTQYF.

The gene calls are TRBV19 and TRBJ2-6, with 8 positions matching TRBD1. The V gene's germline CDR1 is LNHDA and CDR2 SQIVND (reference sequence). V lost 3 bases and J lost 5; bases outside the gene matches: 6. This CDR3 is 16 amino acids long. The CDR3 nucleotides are TGTGCCAGTAGTATGAGAAACAGGGGGAGGGCCAACGTCCTGACTTTC. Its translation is CASSMRNRGRANVLTF.

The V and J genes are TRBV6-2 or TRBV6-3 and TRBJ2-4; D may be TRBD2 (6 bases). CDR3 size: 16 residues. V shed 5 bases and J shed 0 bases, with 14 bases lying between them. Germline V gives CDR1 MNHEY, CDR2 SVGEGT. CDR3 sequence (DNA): TGTGCCAGCAGTCAGCAGGGAGGACTAGCCAAAAACATTCAGTACTTC. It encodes CASSQQGGLAKNIQYF.

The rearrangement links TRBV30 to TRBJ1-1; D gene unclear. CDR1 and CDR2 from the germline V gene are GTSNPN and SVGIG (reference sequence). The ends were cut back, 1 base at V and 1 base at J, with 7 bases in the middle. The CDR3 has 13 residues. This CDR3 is CAWSGNRNTEAFF. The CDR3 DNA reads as TGTGCCTGGAGTGGAAACAGGAACACTGAAGCTTTCTTT.

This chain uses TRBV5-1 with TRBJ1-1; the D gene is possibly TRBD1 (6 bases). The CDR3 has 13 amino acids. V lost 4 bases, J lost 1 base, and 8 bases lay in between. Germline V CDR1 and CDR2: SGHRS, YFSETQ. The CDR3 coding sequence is TGCGCCAGCAGCCTAGGGGGGAACACTGAAGCTTTCTTT. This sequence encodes CASSLGGNTEAFF.

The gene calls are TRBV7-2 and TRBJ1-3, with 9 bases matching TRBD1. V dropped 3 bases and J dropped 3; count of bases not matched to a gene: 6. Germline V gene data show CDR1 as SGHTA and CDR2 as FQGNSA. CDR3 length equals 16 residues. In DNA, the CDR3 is TGTGCCAGCAGCTTGGACAGGGGTAGGATTGGAAACACCATATATTTT. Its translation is CASSLDRGRIGNTIYF.

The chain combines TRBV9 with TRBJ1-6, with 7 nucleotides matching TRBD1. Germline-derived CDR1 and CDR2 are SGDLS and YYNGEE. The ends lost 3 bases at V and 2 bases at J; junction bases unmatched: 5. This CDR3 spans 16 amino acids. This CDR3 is CASSERQGPYNSPLHF. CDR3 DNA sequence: TGTGCCAGCAGCGAACGACAGGGACCCTATAATTCACCCCTCCACTTT.

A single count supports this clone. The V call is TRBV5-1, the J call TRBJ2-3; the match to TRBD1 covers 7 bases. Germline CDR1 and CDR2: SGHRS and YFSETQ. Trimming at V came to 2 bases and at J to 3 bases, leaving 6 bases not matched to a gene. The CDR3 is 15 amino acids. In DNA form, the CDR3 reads TGCGCCAGCAGCTTAGGGGACAGACCGACAGATACGCAGTATTTT. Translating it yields CASSLGDRPTDTQYF.

Written as DNA, the CDR3 is TGTGCCAGCAGCCATCTCGACAGGGATTACAATGAGCAGTTCTTC. Protein: CASSHLDRDYNEQFF. This rearrangement joins TRBV3-1 (or the pseudogene TRBV3-2) to TRBJ2-1; 7 bases are shared with TRBD1. CDR1 and CDR2 (germline): LGHDT, YNNKEL (reference sequence). Trimming cost V 3 bases and J 4 bases; bases outside gene matches: 6. CDR3 length: 15 residues.

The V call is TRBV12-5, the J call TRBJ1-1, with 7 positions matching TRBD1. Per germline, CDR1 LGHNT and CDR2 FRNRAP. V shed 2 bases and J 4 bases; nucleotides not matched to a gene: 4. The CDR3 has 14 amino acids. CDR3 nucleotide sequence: TGTGCTAGTGGTTTGACAGGGGCGGGCACTGAAGCTTTCTTT. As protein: CASGLTGAGTEAFF.

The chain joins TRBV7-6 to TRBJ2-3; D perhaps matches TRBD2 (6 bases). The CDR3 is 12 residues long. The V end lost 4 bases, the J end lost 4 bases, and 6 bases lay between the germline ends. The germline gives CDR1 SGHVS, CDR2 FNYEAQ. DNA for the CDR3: TGTGCCAGCAGCTCGGGAGCAGATACGCAGTATTTT. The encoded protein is CASSSGADTQYF.

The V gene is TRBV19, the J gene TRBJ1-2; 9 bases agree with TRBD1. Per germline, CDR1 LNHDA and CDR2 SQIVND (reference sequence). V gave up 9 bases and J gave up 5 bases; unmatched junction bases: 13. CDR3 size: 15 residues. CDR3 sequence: CASQQQGARGYGYTF. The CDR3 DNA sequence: TGTGCCAGCCAACAACAGGGGGCCAGGGGTTATGGCTACACCTTC.

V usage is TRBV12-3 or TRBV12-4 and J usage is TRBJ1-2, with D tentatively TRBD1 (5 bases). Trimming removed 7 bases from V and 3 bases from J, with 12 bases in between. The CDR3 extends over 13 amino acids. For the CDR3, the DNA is TGTGCCAGCACCGACAGCATAGACTATGGCTACACCTTC. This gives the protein CASTDSIDYGYTF.

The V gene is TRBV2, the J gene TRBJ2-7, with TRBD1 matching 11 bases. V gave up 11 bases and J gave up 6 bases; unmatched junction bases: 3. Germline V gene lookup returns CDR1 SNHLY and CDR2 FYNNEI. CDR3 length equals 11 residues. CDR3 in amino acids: CAGGTGGEQYF. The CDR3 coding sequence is TGTGCCGGGGGGACAGGGGGCGAGCAGTACTTC.

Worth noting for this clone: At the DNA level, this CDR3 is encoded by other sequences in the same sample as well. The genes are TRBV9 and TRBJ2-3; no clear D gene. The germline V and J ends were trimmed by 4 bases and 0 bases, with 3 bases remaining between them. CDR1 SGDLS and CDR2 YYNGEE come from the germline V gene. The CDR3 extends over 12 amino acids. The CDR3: CASSPSTDTQYF. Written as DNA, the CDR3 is TGTGCCAGCAGCCCGAGCACAGATACGCAGTATTTT.

CDR3 in amino acids: CASSPYRSSYNEQFF. The CDR3 bases are TGTGCCAGCAGCCCCTACAGGTCCTCCTACAATGAGCAGTTCTTC. The V and J genes are TRBV14 and TRBJ2-1; maybe TRBD1 (5 bases). This CDR3 contains 15 residues. Germline-derived CDR1 and CDR2 are SGHDN and FVKESK. V was trimmed by 4 bases and J by 0 bases, leaving 10 bases between them.

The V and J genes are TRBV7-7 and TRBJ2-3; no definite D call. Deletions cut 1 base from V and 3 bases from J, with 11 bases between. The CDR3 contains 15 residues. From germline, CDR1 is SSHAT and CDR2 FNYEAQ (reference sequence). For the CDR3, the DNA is TGTGCCAGCAGCTTAGGTGCGAGCCCGACAGATACGCAGTATTTT. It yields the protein CASSLGASPTDTQYF.

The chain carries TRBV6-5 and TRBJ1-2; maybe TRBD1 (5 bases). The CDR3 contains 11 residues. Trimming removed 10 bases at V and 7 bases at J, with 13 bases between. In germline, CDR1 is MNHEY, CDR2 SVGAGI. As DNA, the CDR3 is TGTGCCACTTCCTGGAGGGGTGGCTACACCTTC. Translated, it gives CATSWRGGYTF.

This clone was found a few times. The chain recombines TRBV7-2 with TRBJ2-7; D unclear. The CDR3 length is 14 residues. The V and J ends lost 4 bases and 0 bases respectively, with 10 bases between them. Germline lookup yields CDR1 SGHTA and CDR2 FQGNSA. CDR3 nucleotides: TGTGCCAGCAGCTGGTTGGGCAGCTCCTACGAGCAGTACTTC. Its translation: CASSWLGSSYEQYF.

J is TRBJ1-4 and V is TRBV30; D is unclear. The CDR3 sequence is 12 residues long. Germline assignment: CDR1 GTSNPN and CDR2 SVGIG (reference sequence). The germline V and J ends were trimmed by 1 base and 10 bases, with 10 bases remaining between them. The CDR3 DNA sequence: TGTGCCTGGAGTGAATCAGGCCCAAAACTGTTTTTT. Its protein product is CAWSESGPKLFF.

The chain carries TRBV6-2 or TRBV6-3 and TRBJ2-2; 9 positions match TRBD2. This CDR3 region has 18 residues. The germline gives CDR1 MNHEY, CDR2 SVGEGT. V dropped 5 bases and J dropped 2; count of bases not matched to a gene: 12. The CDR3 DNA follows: TGTGCCAGCAGTCCATACCCCGGGACTAGCCCTAACACCGGGGAGCTGTTTTTT. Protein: CASSPYPGTSPNTGELFF.

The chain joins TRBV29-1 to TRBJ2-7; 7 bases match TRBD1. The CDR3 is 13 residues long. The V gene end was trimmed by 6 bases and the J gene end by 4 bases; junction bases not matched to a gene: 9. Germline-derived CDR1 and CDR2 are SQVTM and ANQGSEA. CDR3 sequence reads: CSVATGTAYEQYF. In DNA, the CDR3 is TGCAGCGTGGCCACTGGGACAGCTTACGAGCAGTACTTC.

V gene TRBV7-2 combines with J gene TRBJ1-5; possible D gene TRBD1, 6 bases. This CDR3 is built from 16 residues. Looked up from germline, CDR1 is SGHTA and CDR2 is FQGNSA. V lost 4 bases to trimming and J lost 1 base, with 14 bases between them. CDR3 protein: CASSSGGLGSNQPQHF. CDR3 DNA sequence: TGTGCCAGCAGCTCCGGGGGGCTAGGGAGCAATCAGCCCCAGCATTTT.

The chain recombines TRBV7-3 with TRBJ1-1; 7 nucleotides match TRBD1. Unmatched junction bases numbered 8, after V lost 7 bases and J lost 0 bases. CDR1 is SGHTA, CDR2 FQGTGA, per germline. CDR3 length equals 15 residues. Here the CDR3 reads CASKLNGQVNTEAFF. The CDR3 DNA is TGTGCCAGCAAGTTGAATGGACAGGTGAACACTGAAGCTTTCTTT.

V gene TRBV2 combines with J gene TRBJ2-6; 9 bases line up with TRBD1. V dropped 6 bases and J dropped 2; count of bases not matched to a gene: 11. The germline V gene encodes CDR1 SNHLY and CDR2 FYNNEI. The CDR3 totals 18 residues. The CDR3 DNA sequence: TGTGCCAGCAGCTCGAAACAGGGGGCTCGTCCTGGGGCCAACGTCCTGACTTTC. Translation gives CASSSKQGARPGANVLTF.